This entry describes one TCR beta chain. The target of this receptor is not known. No per-base quality is available; no much larger clone lies one base away. Participants in the prospective study were enrolled through a virtual design, were aged roughly 18 to 100 years, and lived in 24 United States geographic areas. In the prospective study, cohorts were assigned on the basis of participant-reported clinical history obtained from a screening survey and a study questionnaire. Mobile phlebotomists in the prospective study collected whole blood, serum and a nasopharyngeal or oropharyngeal swab from every participant. Prospective study participants could optionally give additional blood draws and questionnaires over a roughly two-month period. Before DNA extraction, blood samples from the prospective study were shipped at room temperature or frozen. This record comes from a study of blood T cell repertoires in COVID-19 (dated by TCRdb to 2020 to 2022). Background for the entire study: Samples covering the acute and convalescent phases of COVID-19 were provided by collaborators in the United States, Italy and Spain. The repertoires were released in a freely available public database intended as a resource for research on the immune response to SARS-CoV-2. The samples were drawn from the first 160 participants of the ongoing ImmuneRACE study and from over 950 subjects provided by 6 global collaborators. The dataset comprised deeply sampled blood TCRbeta repertoires from subjects exposed to, actively infected with, or recovered from COVID-19. Where available, HLA class I and class II types were obtained from metadata supplied by the sample provider rather than from assay-based typing. The sample metadata nearly always contained a de-identified subject ID, COVID-19 status, age in years and sex. The prospective study material was composed of cDNA or gDNA derived from T cells, B-cell-depleted T cells, or PBMCs.

The paper as a whole reports these results and caveats: How much clinical and demographic metadata was included differed by source and by participant, and the metadata was provided uncurated.

The immunoSEQ Assay, a bias-controlled multiplex PCR, was used to amplify TCRbeta CDR3 regions from genomic DNA. In the source study's methods: The number of nucleated cells in each sample was estimated by amplification of reference gene primers within the assay. To quantify the absolute abundance of each unique TCRbeta CDR3 rearrangement, sequence reads were collapsed and filtered. For each sample, productive Simpson clonality was calculated as the square root of Simpson's diversity index over productive rearrangements. TCRdb took this table from immuneACCESS and kept in-frame rearrangements with V and J called. Such tables lack part of the clones; where checked against another copy, unresolved V genes explain under half of the gap, and the rest is unexplained. That table furnishes V, J and clone size, whereas the DNA furnished D and trimming. The sample table lists about 200,000 clones, 65% to 90% of them with a count of one. 3.5% to 4% of the sample rests with the top ten.

Germline trimming: 3 bases from V, 4 bases from J; junction bases outside gene matches: 9. The CDR3 numbers 15 residues from cysteine through phenylalanine. Just CDR3 DNA is preserved here, 45 bases in frame from base 1. CDR1 LNHDA and CDR2 SQIVND are derived from the germline V gene (reference sequence). The sequenced sample was PBMCs or T cells enriched from blood (not recorded which). The chain employs TRBV19 and TRBJ2-7; TRBD1 matches 7 bases in the middle. This TCR derives from a woman in her 40s with acute COVID-19. The DNA reads as follows: TGTGCCAGTAGTATGCTAACAGGGGCACGATACGAGCAGTACTTC. The encoded protein is CASSMLTGARYEQYF.